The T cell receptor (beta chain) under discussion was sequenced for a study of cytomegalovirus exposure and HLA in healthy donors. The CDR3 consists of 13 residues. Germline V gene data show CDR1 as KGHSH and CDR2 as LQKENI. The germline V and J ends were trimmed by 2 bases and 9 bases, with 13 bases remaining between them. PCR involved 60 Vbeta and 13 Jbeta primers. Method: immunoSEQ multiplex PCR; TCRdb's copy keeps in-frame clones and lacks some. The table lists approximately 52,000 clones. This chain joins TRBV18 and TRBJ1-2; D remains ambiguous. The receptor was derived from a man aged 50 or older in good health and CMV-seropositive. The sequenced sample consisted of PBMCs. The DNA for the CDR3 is TGTGCCAGCTCACCAGGGCAGGAGGAGCGCTACACCTTC. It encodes CASSPGQEERYTF.